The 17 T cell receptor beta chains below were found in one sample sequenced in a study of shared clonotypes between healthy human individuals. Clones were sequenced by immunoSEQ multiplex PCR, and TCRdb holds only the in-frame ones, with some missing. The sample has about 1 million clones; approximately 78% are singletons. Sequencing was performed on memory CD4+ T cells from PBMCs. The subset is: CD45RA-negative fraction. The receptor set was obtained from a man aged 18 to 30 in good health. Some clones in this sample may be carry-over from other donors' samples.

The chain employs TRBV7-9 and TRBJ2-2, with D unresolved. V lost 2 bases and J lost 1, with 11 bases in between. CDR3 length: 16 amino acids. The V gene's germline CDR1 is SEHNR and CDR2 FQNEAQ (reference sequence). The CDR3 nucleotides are TGTGCCAGCAGCTTAATATCTAGGCGGAACACCGGGGAGCTGTTTTTT. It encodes CASSLISRRNTGELFF.

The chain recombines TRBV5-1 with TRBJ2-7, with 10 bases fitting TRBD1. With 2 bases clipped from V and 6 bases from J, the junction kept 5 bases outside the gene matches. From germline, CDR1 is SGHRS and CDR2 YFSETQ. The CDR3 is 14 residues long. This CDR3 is CASSFPDRGGEQYF. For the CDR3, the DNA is TGCGCCAGCAGCTTCCCGGACAGGGGGGGCGAGCAGTACTTC.

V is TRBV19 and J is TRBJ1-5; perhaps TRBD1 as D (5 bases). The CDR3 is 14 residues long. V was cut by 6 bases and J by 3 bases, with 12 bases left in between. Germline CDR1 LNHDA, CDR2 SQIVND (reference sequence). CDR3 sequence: CASSVGTPNQPQHF. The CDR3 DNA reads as TGTGCCAGTAGCGTTGGGACCCCCAATCAGCCCCAGCATTTT.

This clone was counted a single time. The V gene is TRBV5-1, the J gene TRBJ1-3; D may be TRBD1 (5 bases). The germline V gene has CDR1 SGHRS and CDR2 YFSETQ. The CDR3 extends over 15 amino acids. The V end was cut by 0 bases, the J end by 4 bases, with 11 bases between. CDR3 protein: CASSLERQTGNTIYF. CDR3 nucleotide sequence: TGCGCCAGCAGCTTGGAGAGACAGACAGGAAACACCATATATTTT.

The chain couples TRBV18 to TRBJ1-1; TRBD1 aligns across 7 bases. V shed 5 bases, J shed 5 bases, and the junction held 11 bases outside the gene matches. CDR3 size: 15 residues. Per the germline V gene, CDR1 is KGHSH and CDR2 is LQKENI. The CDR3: CASSNTAGGITEAFF. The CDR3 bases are TGTGCCAGCTCAAACACGGCAGGGGGGATAACTGAAGCTTTCTTT. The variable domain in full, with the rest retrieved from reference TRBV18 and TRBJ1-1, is NAGVMQNPRHLVRRRGQEARLRCSPMKGHSHVYWYRQLPEEGLKFMVYLQKENIIDESGMPKERFSAEFPKEGPSILRIQQVVRGDSAAYFCASSNTAGGITEAFFGQGTRLTVV.

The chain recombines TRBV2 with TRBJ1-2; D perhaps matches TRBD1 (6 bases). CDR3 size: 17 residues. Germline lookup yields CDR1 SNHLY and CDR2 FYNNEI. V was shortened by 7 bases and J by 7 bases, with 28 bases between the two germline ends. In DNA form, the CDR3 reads TGTGCCAGCACAATCCCCTATGCCCGGACAGAACTCAGTGGCTACACCTTC. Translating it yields CASTIPYARTELSGYTF.

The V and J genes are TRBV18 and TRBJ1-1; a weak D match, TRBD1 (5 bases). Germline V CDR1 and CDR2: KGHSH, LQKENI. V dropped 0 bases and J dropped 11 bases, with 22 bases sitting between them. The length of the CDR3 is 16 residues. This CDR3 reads CASSPPNLSAQGGAFF. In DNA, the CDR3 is TGTGCCAGCTCACCACCGAACTTGTCTGCGCAGGGTGGGGCTTTCTTT.

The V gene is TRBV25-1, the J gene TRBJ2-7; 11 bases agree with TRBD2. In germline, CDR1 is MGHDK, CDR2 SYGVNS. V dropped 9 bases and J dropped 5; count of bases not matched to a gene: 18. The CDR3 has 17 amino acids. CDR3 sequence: CASSPQVALAGADEQYF. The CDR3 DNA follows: TGTGCCAGTTCTCCCCAGGTCGCACTAGCGGGAGCTGACGAGCAGTACTTC.

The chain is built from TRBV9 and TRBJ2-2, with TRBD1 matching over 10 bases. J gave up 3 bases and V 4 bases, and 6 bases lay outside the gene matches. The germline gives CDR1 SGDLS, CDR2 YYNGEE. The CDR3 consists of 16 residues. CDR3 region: CASSSRQGAYTGELFF. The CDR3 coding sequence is TGTGCCAGCAGCTCAAGACAGGGGGCCTACACCGGGGAGCTGTTTTTT.

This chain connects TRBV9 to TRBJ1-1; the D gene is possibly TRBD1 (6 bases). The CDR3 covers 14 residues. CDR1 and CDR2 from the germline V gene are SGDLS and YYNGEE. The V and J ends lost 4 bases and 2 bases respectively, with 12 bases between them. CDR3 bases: TGTGCCAGCAGCCTACAGGGTGGAAACACTGAAGCTTTCTTT. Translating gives CASSLQGGNTEAFF.

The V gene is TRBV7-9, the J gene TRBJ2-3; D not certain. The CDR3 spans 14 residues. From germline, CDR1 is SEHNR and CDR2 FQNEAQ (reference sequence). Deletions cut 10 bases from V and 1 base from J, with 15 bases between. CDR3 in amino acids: CATRWRTGTDTQYF. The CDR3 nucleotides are TGTGCCACCCGGTGGAGAACCGGCACAGATACGCAGTATTTT. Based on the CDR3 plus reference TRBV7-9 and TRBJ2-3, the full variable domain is DTGVSQNPRHKITKRGQNVTFRCDPISEHNRLYWYRQTLGQGPEFLTYFQNEAQLEKSRLLSDRFSAERPKGSFSTLEIQRTEQGDSAMYLCATRWRTGTDTQYFGPGTRLTVL.

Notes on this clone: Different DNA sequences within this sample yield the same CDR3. In DNA form, the CDR3 reads TGCGCCAGCAGCTGGCGGTCAGGGGCAGAGACCCAGTACTTC. Encoded protein: CASSWRSGAETQYF. This chain connects TRBV5-1 to TRBJ2-5; maybe TRBD1 (6 bases). Deletions cut 3 bases from V and 4 bases from J, with 13 bases between. CDR1 SGHRS and CDR2 YFSETQ come from the germline V gene. The CDR3 has 14 amino acids.

The CDR3 DNA reads as TGTGCCAGCAGCTTCGGACTCACGAGCTCCTACGAGCAGTACTTC. Translated, it gives CASSFGLTSSYEQYF. The rearrangement uses TRBV11-2 and TRBJ2-7; D is perhaps TRBD2 (5 bases). Germline V gene lookup returns CDR1 SGHAT and CDR2 FQNNGV. Between the trimmed V and J ends, which lost 3 bases and 0 bases, there was a span of 12 bases. The CDR3 runs to 15 residues.

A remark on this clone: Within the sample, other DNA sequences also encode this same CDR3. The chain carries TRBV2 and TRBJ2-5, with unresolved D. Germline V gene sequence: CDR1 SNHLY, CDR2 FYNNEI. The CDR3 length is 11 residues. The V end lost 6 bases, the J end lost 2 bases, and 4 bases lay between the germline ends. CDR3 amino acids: CASSPQETQYF. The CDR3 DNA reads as TGTGCCAGCAGCCCACAAGAGACCCAGTACTTC.

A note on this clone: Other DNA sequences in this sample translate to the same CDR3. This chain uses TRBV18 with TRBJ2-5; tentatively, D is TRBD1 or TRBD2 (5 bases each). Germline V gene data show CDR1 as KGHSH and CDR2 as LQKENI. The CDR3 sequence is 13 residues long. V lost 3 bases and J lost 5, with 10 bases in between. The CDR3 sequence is CASSPQGGETQYF. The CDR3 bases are TGTGCCAGCTCACCTCAGGGCGGGGAGACCCAGTACTTC.

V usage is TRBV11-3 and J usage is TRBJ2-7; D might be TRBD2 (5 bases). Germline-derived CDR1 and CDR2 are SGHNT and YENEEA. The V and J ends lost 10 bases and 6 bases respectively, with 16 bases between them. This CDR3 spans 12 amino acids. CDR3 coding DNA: TGTGCCACAGGCCCTCTAGCATCCGAGCAGTACTTC. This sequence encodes CATGPLASEQYF.

The CDR3 sequence is CASSKTTGGGTGELFF. The CDR3 bases are TGTGCCAGCAGCAAGACGACAGGGGGCGGCACCGGGGAGCTGTTTTTT. The J gene is TRBJ2-2, the V gene TRBV9, with 10 bases identical to TRBD1. Germline V lookup: CDR1 SGDLS, CDR2 YYNGEE. Unmatched junction bases numbered 7, after V lost 4 bases and J lost 4 bases. This CDR3 is 16 amino acids long.